This TCR beta chain is drawn from a study of blood T cell repertoires in COVID-19. Across the study: The cDNA or gDNA used as material had been derived from T cells, B-cell-depleted T cells, or PBMCs.

Losses at the gene ends were 0 bases for V and 4 bases for J; bases not matched to a gene: 4. The CDR3 length is 14 residues. Germline V gene lookup returns CDR1 SGHNT and CDR2 YYREEE (reference sequence). Study processing details: Scientists estimated how many nucleated cells there were by amplifying reference gene primers. Method: immunoSEQ multiplex PCR; TCRdb's copy keeps in-frame clones and lacks some. The D gene and trimming were derived from the DNA, and the V and J assignments and clone size from that table. In the table there are about 200,000 clones, about 87% of which are singletons. The rearrangement joins TRBV5-4 to TRBJ2-7; 7 bases are a match to TRBD1. Source material: peripheral blood. This TCR came from a man in his 60s with acute or convalescent COVID-19. The CDR3 loop is CASSLEGARYEQYF. The CDR3 DNA sequence: TGTGCCAGCAGCTTGGAGGGGGCCCGGTACGAGCAGTACTTC.